This entry lists 20 T cell receptor beta chains sequenced from one sample in a study of blood T cells in healthy people across ages. With a J-beta primer mix and a sample-barcoded 5' primer, a second PCR ran roughly 6 to 12 cycles. A single record per CDR3 protein comes from TCRdb applying MiXCR to the 5' RACE reads. Of hundreds of thousands of distinct CDR3 sequences listed, 20% to 25% are singletons. The sequenced sample was blood. The receptors stem from a man aged 70 or older in good health.

In this sample, this clonotype turned up many times. The chain is built from TRBV7-3 and TRBJ2-5; 7 positions match TRBD1. J gave up 1 base and V 5 bases, and 1 base lay outside the gene matches. The germline V gene has CDR1 SGHTA and CDR2 FQGTGA. This CDR3 spans 13 amino acids. CDR3 region: CASSNRGQETQYF. In DNA, the CDR3 is TGTGCCAGCAGCAACAGGGGCCAAGAGACCCAGTACTTC. Using reference TRBV7-3 and TRBJ2-5 for the parts outside the CDR3, the full variable domain is GAGVSQTPSNKVTEKGKYVELRCDPISGHTALYWYRQSLGQGPEFLIYFQGTGAADDSGLPNDRFFAVRPEGSVSTLKIQRTERGDSAVYLCASSNRGQETQYFGPGTRLLVL.

This clonotype was seen more than once but under ten times. The chain recombines TRBV25-1 with TRBJ2-5; a possible D gene is TRBD1 (5 bases). Trimming removed 3 bases from V and 4 bases from J, with 15 bases in between. CDR3 length: 15 amino acids. CDR1 is MGHDK and CDR2 is SYGVNS in the germline V gene. In DNA form, the CDR3 reads TGTGCCAGCAGTGAGTCGGACACCCTAAGAGAGACCCAGTACTTC. As protein: CASSESDTLRETQYF.

This rearrangement joins TRBV7-2 to TRBJ2-1, with 7 bases lining up with TRBD2. The CDR3 contains 16 residues. V gave up 2 bases and J gave up 4 bases; unmatched junction bases: 8. Germline CDR1 and CDR2: SGHTA and FQGNSA. The CDR3: CASSLRGGSGYNEQFF. The CDR3 nucleotides read TGTGCCAGCAGCTTAAGGGGCGGGAGTGGGTACAATGAGCAGTTCTTC.

The chain is built from TRBV6-6 and TRBJ1-2; the match to TRBD1 covers 7 bases. CDR1 is MNHNY and CDR2 is SVGAGI in the germline V gene (reference sequence). V shed 2 bases, J shed 8 bases, and the junction held 14 bases outside the gene matches. This CDR3 is built from 16 residues. In DNA, the CDR3 is TGTGCCAGCAGTTACGCCGACAGGGAGGCGATTAGGGGCTACACCTTC. Translation gives CASSYADREAIRGYTF.

In DNA, the CDR3 is TGTGCCAGCAATCCGGGAGGGTCTACCGGGGAGCTGTTTTTT. The encoded protein is CASNPGGSTGELFF. The chain recombines TRBV12-3 or TRBV12-4 with TRBJ2-2, with 8 bases identical to TRBD2. This CDR3 region has 14 residues. V shed 7 bases, J shed 5 bases, and the junction held 6 bases outside the gene matches.

The J gene is TRBJ1-5, the V gene TRBV20-1; no definite D call. This CDR3 is 13 amino acids long. Germline values: CDR1 DFQATT, CDR2 SNEGSKA (reference sequence). Trimming removed 2 bases at V and 7 bases at J, with 12 bases between. As DNA, the CDR3 is TGCAGTGCTAGACCGGGAGACTTGCAGCCCCAGCATTTT. Its protein product is CSARPGDLQPQHF.

The rearrangement links TRBV6-5 to TRBJ2-7; 9 bases line up with TRBD2. Trimming at V came to 6 bases and at J to 2 bases, leaving 5 bases not matched to a gene. The germline V gene has CDR1 MNHEY and CDR2 SVGAGI. The CDR3 is made up of 14 amino acids. The CDR3 reads CASRPSGTTYEQYF. For the CDR3, the DNA is TGTGCCAGCAGGCCTAGCGGGACCACCTACGAGCAGTACTTC.

J is TRBJ1-1 and V is TRBV6-5; maybe TRBD1 (6 bases). V gave up 2 bases and J gave up 1 base, with 8 bases separating them. CDR1 is MNHEY, CDR2 SVGAGI, per germline. CDR3 length: 14 residues. CDR3 residues: CASSYGRGNTEAFF. CDR3 sequence (DNA): TGTGCCAGCAGTTACGGCAGGGGGAACACTGAAGCTTTCTTT.

This chain links TRBV18 with TRBJ2-1; 9 bases are a match to TRBD1. The CDR3 contains 15 residues. The germline CDR1 and CDR2 sequences are KGHSH and LQKENI. The V and J ends lost 4 bases and 4 bases, in that order; junction bases with no gene match: 5. The CDR3 bases are TGTGCCAGCTCACGGAGGGACAGGGAATACAATGAGCAGTTCTTC. Translation gives CASSRRDREYNEQFF.

This clonotype was detected only a few times. This rearrangement joins TRBV9 to TRBJ2-5, with D perhaps assigned TRBD1 or TRBD2 (5 bases each). Per the germline V gene, CDR1 is SGDLS and CDR2 is YYNGEE. Trimming stripped 0 bases from V and 3 bases from J, with 15 bases between. This CDR3 is built from 16 residues. The CDR3 region has the DNA TGTGCCAGCAGCGTAGGGGGCCGGGACCTTAAAGAGACCCAGTACTTC. This codes for CASSVGGRDLKETQYF.

There are a few counts of this clonotype. This chain links TRBV5-1 with TRBJ2-7; TRBD1 agrees at 9 bases. This CDR3 comprises 14 residues. CDR1 is SGHRS and CDR2 is YFSETQ in the germline V gene. The V segment lost 4 bases and the J segment 6 bases; nucleotides outside the gene matches: 8. The CDR3 nucleotides read TGCGCCAGCAGCGGGGGGACAGGGAAGCGCGAGCAGTACTTC. Its translation: CASSGGTGKREQYF.

This clonotype was seen ten or more times. The genes are TRBV28 and TRBJ2-2; D is unresolved. Trimming took off 7 bases at V and 0 bases at J, with 12 bases between the two ends. The germline gives CDR1 MDHEN, CDR2 SYDVKM. CDR3 length: 15 amino acids. For the CDR3, the DNA is TGTGCCAGCACGACGGAGTCTTCGAACACCGGGGAGCTGTTTTTT. It specifies CASTTESSNTGELFF.

The chain employs TRBV3-1 and TRBJ1-6, with a weak D call TRBD1 (5 bases). Trimming took off 5 bases at V and 10 bases at J, with 18 bases between the two ends. CDR3 length: 15 residues. Looked up from germline, CDR1 is LGHDT and CDR2 is YNNKEL (reference sequence). CDR3 loop: CASSTRGAGSSPLHF. CDR3 nucleotides: TGTGCCAGCAGCACTAGGGGAGCGGGAAGCTCACCCCTCCACTTT.

This clonotype has a handful of counts. Compared with germline, one end of the junction differs, possibly owing to a read error. This chain joins TRBV7-7 and TRBJ2-5; TRBD1 matches 7 bases. The CDR3 is 14 residues long. Germline values: CDR1 SSHAT, CDR2 FNYEAQ (reference sequence). This CDR3 is CASSLGTGAETQYF. In nucleotides, the CDR3 is TGTGCTAGCAGCTTAGGAACAGGGGCAGAGACCCAGTACTTC. Full variable domain (rest looked up from reference TRBV7-7 and TRBJ2-5): GAGVSQSPRYKVTKRGQDVTLRCDPISSHATLYWYQQALGQGPEFLTYFNYEAQPDKSGLPSDRFSAERPEGSISTLTIQRTEQRDSAMYRCASSLGTGAETQYFGPGTRLLVL.

In its sample, this clonotype was seen many times. The rearrangement uses TRBV14 and TRBJ2-5; D assignment may be TRBD1 or TRBD2 (5 bases each). This CDR3 is 16 amino acids long. Deletions cut 0 bases from V and 7 bases from J, with 18 bases between. CDR1 is SGHDN and CDR2 is FVKESK in the germline V gene. Here the CDR3 reads CASSQDGTFSIRTQYF. The DNA of the CDR3 is TGTGCCAGCAGCCAAGATGGGACCTTTAGTATCCGGACCCAGTACTTC.

This clonotype has a count of ten or more. The J gene is TRBJ2-6, the V gene TRBV9; a weak D match, TRBD2 (6 bases). This CDR3 comprises 14 residues. V gave up 6 bases and J gave up 1 base, with 8 bases separating them. CDR1 SGDLS and CDR2 YYNGEE come from the germline V gene. The CDR3: CASKRGSGANVLTF. Written as DNA, the CDR3 is TGTGCCAGCAAACGGGGGTCTGGGGCCAACGTCCTGACTTTC.

This rearrangement joins TRBV10-2 to TRBJ2-7; D might be TRBD1 or TRBD2, each matching 6 bases. The CDR3 contains 13 residues. The V end lost 8 bases, the J end lost 0 bases, and 11 bases lay between the germline ends. Per the germline V gene, CDR1 is WSHSY and CDR2 is SAAADI. CDR3 loop: CASAGQNSYEQYF. DNA of the CDR3: TGCGCCAGCGCGGGACAAAACTCCTACGAGCAGTACTTC.

Note on this clonotype: This likely comes from a read error, as the CDR3 has no conserved phenylalanine or tryptophan at its end. The chain has TRBV6-2 or TRBV6-3 and TRBJ2-7; 13 bases agree with TRBD2. The junction had 8 bases not matched to a gene; V was cut back by 5 bases and J by 7 bases. This CDR3 has 15 residues. Germline lookup yields CDR1 MNHEY and CDR2 SVGEGT. The CDR3 bases are TGTGCCAGCAGTCGTATGGGACTAGCGGGACCTGAGCAGTACCTC. Translated: CASSRMGLAGPEQYL.

This clonotype has a single count. The V gene is TRBV6-5, the J gene TRBJ2-5; 12 nucleotides match TRBD2. The J call may be wrong; the DNA end is better matched by TRBJ2-7. Germline V gene lookup returns CDR1 MNHEY and CDR2 SVGAGI. The CDR3 consists of 15 residues. CDR3 DNA: TGTGCCAGCAGAACGGGACTAGCGGGCCAATACGAGCAGTACTTC. The encoded protein is CASRTGLAGQYEQYF.

The chain employs TRBV12-3 or TRBV12-4 and TRBJ2-4; perhaps TRBD1 as D (5 bases). CDR3 length: 12 amino acids. V shed 1 base and J shed 7 bases, with 5 bases lying between them. CDR3 region: CASSLGQNIQYF. In DNA form, the CDR3 reads TGTGCCAGCAGTTTAGGACAGAACATTCAGTACTTC.